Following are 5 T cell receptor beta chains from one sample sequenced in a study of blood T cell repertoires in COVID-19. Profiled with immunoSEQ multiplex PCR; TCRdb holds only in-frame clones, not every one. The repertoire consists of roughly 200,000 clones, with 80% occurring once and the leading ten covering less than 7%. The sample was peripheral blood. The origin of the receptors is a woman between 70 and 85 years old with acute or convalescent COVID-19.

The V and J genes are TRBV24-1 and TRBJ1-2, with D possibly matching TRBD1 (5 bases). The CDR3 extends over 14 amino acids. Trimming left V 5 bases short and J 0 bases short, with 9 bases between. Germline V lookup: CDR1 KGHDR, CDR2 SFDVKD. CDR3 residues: CATSGAGANYGYTF. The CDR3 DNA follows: TGTGCCACCAGTGGGGCGGGGGCTAACTATGGCTACACCTTC.

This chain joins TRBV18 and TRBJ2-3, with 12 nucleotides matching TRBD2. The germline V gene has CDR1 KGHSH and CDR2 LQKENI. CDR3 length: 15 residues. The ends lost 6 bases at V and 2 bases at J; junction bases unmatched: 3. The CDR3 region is CASSGTSGPTDTQYF. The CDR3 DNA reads TGTGCCAGCTCGGGGACTAGCGGGCCCACAGATACGCAGTATTTT.

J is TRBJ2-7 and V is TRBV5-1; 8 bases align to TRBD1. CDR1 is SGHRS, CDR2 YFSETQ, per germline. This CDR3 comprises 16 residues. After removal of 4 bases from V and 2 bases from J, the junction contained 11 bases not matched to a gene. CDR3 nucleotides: TGCGCCAGCAGCCTTCAGGGGGCGCTGAGAACCTACGAGCAGTACTTC. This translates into CASSLQGALRTYEQYF.

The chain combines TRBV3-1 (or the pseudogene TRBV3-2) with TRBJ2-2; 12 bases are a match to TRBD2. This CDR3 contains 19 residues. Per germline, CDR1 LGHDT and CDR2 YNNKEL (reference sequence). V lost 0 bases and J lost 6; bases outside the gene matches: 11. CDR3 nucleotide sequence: TGTGCCAGCAGCCAAGAACCAGCTAGGCTAGCGGGAGGGTCCGGGGAGCTGTTTTTT. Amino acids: CASSQEPARLAGGSGELFF.

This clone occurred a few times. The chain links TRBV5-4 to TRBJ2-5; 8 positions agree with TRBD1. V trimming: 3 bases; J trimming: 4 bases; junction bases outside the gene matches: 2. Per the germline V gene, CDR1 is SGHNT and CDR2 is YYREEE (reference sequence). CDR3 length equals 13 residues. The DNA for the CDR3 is TGTGCCAGCAGCTCAGGGGGCACAGAGACCCAGTACTTC. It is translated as CASSSGGTETQYF.